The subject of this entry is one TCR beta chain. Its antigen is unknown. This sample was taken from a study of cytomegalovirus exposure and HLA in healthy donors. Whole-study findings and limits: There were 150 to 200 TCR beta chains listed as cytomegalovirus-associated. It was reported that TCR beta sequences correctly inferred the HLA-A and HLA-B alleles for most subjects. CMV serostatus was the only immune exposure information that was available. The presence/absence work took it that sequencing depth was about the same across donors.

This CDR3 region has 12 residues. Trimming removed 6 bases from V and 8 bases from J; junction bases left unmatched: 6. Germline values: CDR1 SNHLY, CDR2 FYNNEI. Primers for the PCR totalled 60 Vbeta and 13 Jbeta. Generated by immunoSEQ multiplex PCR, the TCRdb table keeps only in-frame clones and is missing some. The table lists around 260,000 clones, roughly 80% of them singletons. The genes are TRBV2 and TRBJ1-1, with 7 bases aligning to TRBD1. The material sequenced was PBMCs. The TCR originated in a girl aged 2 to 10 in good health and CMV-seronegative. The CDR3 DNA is TGTGCCAGCAGCGAGACAGGGCCCGAAGCTTTCTTT. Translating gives CASSETGPEAFF.